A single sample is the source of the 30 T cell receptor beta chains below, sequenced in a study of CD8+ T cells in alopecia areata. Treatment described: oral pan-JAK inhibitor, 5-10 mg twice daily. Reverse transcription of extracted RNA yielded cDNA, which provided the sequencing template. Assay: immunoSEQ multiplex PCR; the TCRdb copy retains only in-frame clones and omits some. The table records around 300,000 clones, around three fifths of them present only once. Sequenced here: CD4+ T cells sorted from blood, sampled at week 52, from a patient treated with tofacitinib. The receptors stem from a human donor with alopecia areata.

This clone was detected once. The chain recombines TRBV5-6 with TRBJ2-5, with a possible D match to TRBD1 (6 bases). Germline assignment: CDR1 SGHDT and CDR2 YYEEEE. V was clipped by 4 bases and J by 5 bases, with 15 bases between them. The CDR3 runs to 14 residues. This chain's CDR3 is CASSRDTPGETQYF. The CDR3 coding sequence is TGTGCCAGCAGCCGGGACACCCCGGGTGAGACCCAGTACTTC.

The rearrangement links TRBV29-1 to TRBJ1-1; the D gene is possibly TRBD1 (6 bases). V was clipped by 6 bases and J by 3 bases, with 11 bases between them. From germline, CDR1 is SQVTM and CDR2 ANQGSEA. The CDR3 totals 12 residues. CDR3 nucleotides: TGCAGCGTACGGAGGGGGGACACTGAAGCTTTCTTT. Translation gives CSVRRGDTEAFF.

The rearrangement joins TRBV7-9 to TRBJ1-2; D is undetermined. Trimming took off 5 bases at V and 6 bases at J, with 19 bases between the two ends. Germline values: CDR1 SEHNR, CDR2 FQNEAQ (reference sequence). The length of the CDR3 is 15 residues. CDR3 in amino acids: CASSRSPPGPHGYTF. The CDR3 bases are TGTGCCAGCAGCCGCAGCCCCCCCGGGCCCCATGGCTACACCTTC. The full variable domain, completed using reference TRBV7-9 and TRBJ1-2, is DTGVSQNPRHKITKRGQNVTFRCDPISEHNRLYWYRQTLGQGPEFLTYFQNEAQLEKSRLLSDRFSAERPKGSFSTLEIQRTEQGDSAMYLCASSRSPPGPHGYTFGSGTRLTVV.

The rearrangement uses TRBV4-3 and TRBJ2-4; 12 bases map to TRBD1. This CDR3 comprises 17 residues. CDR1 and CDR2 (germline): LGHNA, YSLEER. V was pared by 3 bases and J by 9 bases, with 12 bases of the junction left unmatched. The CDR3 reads CASSHVPGQGAQGIQYF. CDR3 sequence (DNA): TGCGCCAGCAGCCACGTCCCGGGACAGGGGGCGCAGGGCATTCAGTACTTC.

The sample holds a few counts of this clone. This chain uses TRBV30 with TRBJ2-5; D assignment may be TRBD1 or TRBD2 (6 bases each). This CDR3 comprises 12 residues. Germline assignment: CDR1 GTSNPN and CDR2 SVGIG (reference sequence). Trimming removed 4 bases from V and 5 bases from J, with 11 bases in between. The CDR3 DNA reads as TGTGCCTGGAATGGGGGGCAGGAGACCCAGTACTTC. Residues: CAWNGGQETQYF.

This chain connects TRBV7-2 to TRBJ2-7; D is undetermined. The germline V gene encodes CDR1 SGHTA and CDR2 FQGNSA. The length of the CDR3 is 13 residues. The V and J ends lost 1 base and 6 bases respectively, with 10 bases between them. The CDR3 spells CASSLGYEREQYF. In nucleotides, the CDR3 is TGTGCCAGCAGCTTAGGGTACGAGCGCGAGCAGTACTTC.

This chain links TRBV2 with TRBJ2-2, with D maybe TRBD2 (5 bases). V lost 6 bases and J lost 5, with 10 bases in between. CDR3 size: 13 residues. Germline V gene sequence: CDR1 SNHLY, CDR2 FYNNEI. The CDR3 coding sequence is TGTGCCAGCAGACGGGGTTTAACCGGGGAGCTGTTTTTT. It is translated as CASRRGLTGELFF.

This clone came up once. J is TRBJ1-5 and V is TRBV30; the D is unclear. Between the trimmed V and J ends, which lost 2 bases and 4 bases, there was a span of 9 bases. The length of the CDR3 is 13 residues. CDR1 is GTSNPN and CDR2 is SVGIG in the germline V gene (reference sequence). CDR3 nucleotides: TGTGCCTGGAGTAGCGGGGTTAATCAGCCCCAGCATTTT. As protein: CAWSSGVNQPQHF.

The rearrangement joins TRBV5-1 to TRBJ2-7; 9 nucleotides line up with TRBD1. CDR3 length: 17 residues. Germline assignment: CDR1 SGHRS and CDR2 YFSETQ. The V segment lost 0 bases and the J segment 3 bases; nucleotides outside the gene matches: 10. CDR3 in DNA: TGCGCCAGCAGCTTGGACAGGGGGCATCCCCAAGACTACGAGCAGTACTTC. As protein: CASSLDRGHPQDYEQYF.

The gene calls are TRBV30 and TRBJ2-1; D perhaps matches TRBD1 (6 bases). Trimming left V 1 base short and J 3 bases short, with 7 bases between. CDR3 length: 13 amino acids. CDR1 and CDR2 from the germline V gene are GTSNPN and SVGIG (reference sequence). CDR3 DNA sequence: TGTGCCTGGAGTGGGGACAACTACAATGAGCAGTTCTTC. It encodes CAWSGDNYNEQFF.

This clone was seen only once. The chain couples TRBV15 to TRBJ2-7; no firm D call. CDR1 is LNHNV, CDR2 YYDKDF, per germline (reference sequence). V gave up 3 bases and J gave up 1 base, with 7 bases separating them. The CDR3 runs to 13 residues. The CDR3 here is CATSRDGSYEQYF. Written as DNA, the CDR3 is TGTGCCACCAGCAGGGACGGTTCCTACGAGCAGTACTTC.

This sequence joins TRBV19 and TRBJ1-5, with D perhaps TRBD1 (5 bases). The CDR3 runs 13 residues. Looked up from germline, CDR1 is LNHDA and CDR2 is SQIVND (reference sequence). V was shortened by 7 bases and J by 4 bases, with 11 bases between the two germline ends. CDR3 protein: CASTPGQNQPQHF. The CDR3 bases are TGTGCCAGTACCCCGGGGCAGAATCAGCCCCAGCATTTT.

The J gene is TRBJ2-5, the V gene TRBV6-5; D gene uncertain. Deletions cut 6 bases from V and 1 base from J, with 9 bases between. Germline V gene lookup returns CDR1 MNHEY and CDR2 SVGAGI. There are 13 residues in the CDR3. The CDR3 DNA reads TGTGCCAGCAGACGACGGCCCCAAGAGACCCAGTACTTC. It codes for CASRRRPQETQYF.

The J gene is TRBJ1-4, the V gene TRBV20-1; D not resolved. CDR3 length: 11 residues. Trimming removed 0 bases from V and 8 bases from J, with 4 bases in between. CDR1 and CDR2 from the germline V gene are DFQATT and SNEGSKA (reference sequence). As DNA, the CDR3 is TGCAGTGCTAGAGAGGGGGAAAAACTGTTTTTT. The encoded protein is CSAREGEKLFF.

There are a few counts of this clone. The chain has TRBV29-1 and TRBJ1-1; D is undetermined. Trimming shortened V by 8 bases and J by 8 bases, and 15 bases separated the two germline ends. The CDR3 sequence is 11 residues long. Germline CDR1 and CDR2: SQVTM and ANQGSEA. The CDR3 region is CSSSSSSEAFF. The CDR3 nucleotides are TGCAGCTCCAGCTCGTCTTCGGAAGCTTTCTTT.

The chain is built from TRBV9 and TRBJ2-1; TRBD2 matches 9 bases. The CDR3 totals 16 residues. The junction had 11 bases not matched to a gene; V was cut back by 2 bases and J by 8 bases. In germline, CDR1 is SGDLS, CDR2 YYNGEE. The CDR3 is CASSVQAGGPADEQFF. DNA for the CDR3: TGTGCCAGCAGCGTTCAAGCGGGGGGACCCGCCGATGAGCAGTTCTTC.

CDR3 coding DNA: TGTGCCTGGGACCTCGGGTTTGATCAGCCCCAGCATTTT. Translating gives CAWDLGFDQPQHF. The V and J genes are TRBV30 and TRBJ1-5; D gene unclear. The CDR3 runs to 13 residues. V lost 5 bases, J lost 5 bases, and 13 bases lay in between. CDR1 is GTSNPN, CDR2 SVGIG, per germline (reference sequence).

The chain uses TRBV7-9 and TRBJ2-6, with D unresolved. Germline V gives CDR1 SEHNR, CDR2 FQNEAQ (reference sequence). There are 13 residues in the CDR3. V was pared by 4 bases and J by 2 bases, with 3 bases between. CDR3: CASSSAGANVLTF. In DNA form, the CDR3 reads TGTGCCAGCAGCTCTGCTGGGGCCAACGTCCTGACTTTC.

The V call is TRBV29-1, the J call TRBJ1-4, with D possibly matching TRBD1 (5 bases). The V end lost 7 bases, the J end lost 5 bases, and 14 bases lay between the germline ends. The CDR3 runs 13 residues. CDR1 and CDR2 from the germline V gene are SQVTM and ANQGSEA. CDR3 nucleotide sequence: TGCAGCGGTCTCGACAGTCCGAATGAAAAACTGTTTTTT. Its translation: CSGLDSPNEKLFF. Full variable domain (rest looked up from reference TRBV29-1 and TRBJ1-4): SAVISQKPSRDICQRGTSLTIQCQVDSQVTMMFWYRQQPGQSLTLIATANQGSEATYESGFVIDKFPISRPNLTFSTLTVSNMSPEDSSIYLCSGLDSPNEKLFFGSGTQLSVL.

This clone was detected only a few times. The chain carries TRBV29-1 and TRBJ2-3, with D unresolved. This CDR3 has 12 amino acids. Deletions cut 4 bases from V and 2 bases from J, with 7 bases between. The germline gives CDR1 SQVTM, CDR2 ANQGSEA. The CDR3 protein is CSVGATTDTQYF. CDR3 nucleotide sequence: TGCAGCGTTGGGGCAACCACAGATACGCAGTATTTT.

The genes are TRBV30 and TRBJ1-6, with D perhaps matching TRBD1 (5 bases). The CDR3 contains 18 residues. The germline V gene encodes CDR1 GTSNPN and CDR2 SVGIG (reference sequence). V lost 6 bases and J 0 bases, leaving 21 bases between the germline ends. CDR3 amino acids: CACPVPGLSSSYNSPLHF. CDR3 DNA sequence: TGTGCCTGTCCAGTACCGGGACTCTCGAGCTCCTATAATTCACCCCTCCACTTT.

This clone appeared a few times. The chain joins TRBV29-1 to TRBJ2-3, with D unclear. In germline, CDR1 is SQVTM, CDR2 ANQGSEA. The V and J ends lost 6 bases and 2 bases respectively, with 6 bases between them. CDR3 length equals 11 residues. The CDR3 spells CSVALTDTQYF. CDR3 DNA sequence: TGCAGCGTCGCACTCACAGATACGCAGTATTTT.

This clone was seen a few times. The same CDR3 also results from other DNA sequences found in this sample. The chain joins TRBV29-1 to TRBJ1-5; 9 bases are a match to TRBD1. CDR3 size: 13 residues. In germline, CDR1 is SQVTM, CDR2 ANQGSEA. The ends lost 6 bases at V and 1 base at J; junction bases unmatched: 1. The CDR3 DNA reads TGCAGCGTCGGACAGGGGAGCAATCAGCCCCAGCATTTT. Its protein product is CSVGQGSNQPQHF.

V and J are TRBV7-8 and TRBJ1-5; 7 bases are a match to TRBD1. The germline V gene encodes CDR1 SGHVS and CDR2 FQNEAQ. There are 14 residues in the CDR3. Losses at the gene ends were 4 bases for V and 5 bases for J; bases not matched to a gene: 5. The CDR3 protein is CASSSRDSHQPQHF. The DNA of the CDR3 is TGTGCCAGCAGCTCCAGGGACAGTCATCAGCCCCAGCATTTT.

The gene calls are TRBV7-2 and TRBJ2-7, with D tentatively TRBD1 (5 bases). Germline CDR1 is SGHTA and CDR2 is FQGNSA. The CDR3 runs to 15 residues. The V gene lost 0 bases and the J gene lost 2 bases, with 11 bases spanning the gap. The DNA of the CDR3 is TGTGCCAGCAGCTTAGCGGTCAGGGCGACCTACGAGCAGTACTTC. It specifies CASSLAVRATYEQYF.

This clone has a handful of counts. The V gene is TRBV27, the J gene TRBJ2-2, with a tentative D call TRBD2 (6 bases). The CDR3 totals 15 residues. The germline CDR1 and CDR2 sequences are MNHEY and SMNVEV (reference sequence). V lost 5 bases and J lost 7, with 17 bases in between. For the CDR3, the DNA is TGTGCCAGCAGTCGTCCCGGGACTCTCGGCGGGGAGCTGTTTTTT. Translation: CASSRPGTLGGELFF.

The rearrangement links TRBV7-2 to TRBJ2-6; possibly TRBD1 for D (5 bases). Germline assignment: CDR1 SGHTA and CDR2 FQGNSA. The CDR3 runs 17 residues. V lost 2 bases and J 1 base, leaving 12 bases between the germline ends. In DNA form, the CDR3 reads TGTGCCAGCAGCTTAAGGGCTAGGGGTTCTGGGGCCAACGTCCTGACTTTC. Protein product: CASSLRARGSGANVLTF.

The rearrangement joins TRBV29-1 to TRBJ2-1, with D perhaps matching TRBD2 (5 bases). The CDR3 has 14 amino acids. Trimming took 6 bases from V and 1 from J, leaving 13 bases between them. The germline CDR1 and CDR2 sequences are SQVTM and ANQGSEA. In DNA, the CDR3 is TGCAGCGTCCAACCACTAGAGTCCTACAATGAGCAGTTCTTC. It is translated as CSVQPLESYNEQFF.

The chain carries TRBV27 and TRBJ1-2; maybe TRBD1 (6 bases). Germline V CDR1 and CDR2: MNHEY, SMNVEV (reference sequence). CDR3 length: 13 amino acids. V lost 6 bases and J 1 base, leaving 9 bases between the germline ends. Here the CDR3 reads CASRGQFNYGYTF. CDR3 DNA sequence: TGTGCCAGCAGAGGACAGTTTAACTATGGCTACACCTTC.

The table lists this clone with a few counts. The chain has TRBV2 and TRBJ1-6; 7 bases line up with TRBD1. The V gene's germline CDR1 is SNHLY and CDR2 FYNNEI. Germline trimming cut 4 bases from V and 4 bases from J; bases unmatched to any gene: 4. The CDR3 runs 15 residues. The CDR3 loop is CASSVGQRYNSPLHF. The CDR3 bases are TGTGCCAGCAGTGTGGGACAGAGGTATAATTCACCCCTCCACTTT.